One and the same sample provided the 17 T cell receptor beta chains below, sequenced in a study of blood T cell repertoires in COVID-19 (dated by TCRdb to 2018 to 2020). Library construction relied on the immunoSEQ multiplex PCR assay. Entries here come from immuneACCESS through TCRdb and include only in-frame sequences with V and J called. Some clones fail to appear in such tables; in the studies checked, an unresolved V gene covers under half of the shortfall, and the cause of the remainder is unknown. In this sample the table shows roughly 330,000 clones, about 87% of which occur a single time. Clones ranked in the top ten supply 5.3% of the sample. Sequencing used PBMCs or T cells enriched from blood (not recorded which). The receptor set was obtained from a woman aged 25-40 years who had recovered from COVID-19.

The gene calls are TRBV9 and TRBJ2-2, with D perhaps matching TRBD1 (6 bases). The CDR3 sequence is 16 residues long. Germline V gives CDR1 SGDLS, CDR2 YYNGEE. V lost 4 bases to trimming and J lost 3 bases, with 16 bases between them. This CDR3 is CASSPRTRGDTGELFF. DNA for the CDR3: TGTGCCAGCAGCCCCCGGACCAGGGGAGACACCGGGGAGCTGTTTTTT.

The gene calls are TRBV4-1 and TRBJ1-5; 7 nucleotides agree with TRBD1. The CDR3 length is 15 residues. V was pared by 1 base and J by 3 bases, with 3 bases of the junction left unmatched. The germline V gene encodes CDR1 MGHRA and CDR2 YSYEKL. CDR3 DNA sequence: TGCGCCAGCAGCCAAGGTACAGGGGTCAATCAGCCCCAGCATTTT. Its translation is CASSQGTGVNQPQHF.

V and J are TRBV4-2 and TRBJ2-2; 8 bases align to TRBD2. The CDR3 sequence is 17 residues long. V gave up 0 bases and J gave up 6 bases; unmatched junction bases: 9. Germline CDR1 and CDR2: LGHNA and YNFKEQ. For the CDR3, the DNA is TGTGCCAGCAGCCAAGAAGTCGGGCGGGGGGTTTCCGGGGAGCTGTTTTTT. Residues: CASSQEVGRGVSGELFF.

The chain links TRBV2 to TRBJ2-3, with 8 bases lining up with TRBD2. V was pared by 2 bases and J by 2 bases, with 6 bases of the junction left unmatched. The CDR3 contains 16 residues. CDR1 is SNHLY and CDR2 is FYNNEI in the germline V gene. CDR3 amino acids: CASSELSRGDTDTQYF. The CDR3 DNA follows: TGTGCCAGCAGTGAATTATCGCGGGGGGACACAGATACGCAGTATTTT.

The rearrangement links TRBV27 to TRBJ2-1; no clear D gene. V dropped 8 bases and J dropped 5 bases, with 13 bases sitting between them. Looked up from germline, CDR1 is MNHEY and CDR2 is SMNVEV (reference sequence). The CDR3 extends over 13 amino acids. CDR3: CASHSPGHNEQFF. The DNA of the CDR3 is TGTGCCAGCCACTCACCAGGTCACAATGAGCAGTTCTTC.

The chain joins TRBV7-8 to TRBJ1-2, with 11 bases that match TRBD1. The CDR3 covers 15 residues. Germline CDR1 reads SGHVS; CDR2 reads FQNEAQ. J gave up 6 bases and V 4 bases, and 7 bases lay outside the gene matches. In DNA, the CDR3 is TGTGCCAGCAGCTATCGGACAGGGGGCACAAATGGCTACACCTTC. Translated: CASSYRTGGTNGYTF.

This clone is a singleton in its sample. V gene TRBV5-1 combines with J gene TRBJ1-5, with 8 bases lining up with TRBD1. This CDR3 region has 15 residues. The V gene's germline CDR1 is SGHRS and CDR2 YFSETQ. With V trimmed by 0 bases and J by 5 bases, 4 bases remained unmatched. CDR3 bases: TGCGCCAGCAGCTTGGAGACAGGGGATCATCAGCCCCAGCATTTT. This codes for CASSLETGDHQPQHF.

V is TRBV27 and J is TRBJ1-2; D is perhaps TRBD1 (5 bases). Germline-derived CDR1 and CDR2 are MNHEY and SMNVEV (reference sequence). The length of the CDR3 is 15 residues. The V gene lost 4 bases and the J gene lost 0 bases, with 12 bases spanning the gap. CDR3 in DNA: TGTGCCAGCAGTTACACGGGGGGAGCTAACTATGGCTACACCTTC. Translated: CASSYTGGANYGYTF.

The genes are TRBV5-6 and TRBJ2-1; the D gene is possibly TRBD2 (5 bases). V gave up 1 base and J gave up 8 bases, with 10 bases separating them. Germline CDR1 reads SGHDT; CDR2 reads YYEEEE. The CDR3 totals 13 residues. The CDR3 is CASSLFSGYEQFF. CDR3 coding DNA: TGTGCCAGCAGCTTGTTTTCGGGGTATGAGCAGTTCTTC.

V usage is TRBV6-2 or TRBV6-3 and J usage is TRBJ2-7, with D maybe TRBD2 (5 bases). Trimming took 2 bases from V and 5 from J, leaving 10 bases between them. CDR3 size: 13 residues. The germline V gene encodes CDR1 MNHEY and CDR2 SVGEGT. This chain's CDR3 is CASSYEGWHEQYF. In DNA, the CDR3 is TGTGCCAGCAGTTACGAGGGATGGCACGAGCAGTACTTC.

The chain is built from TRBV2 and TRBJ1-1; the D gene is possibly TRBD1 (5 bases). CDR3 length equals 13 residues. V was shortened by 5 bases and J by 1 base, with 8 bases between the two germline ends. Germline V gene data show CDR1 as SNHLY and CDR2 as FYNNEI. As DNA, the CDR3 is TGTGCCAGCAGTTTGCAGGGGAACACTGAAGCTTTCTTT. Translated: CASSLQGNTEAFF.

The gene calls are TRBV7-2 and TRBJ2-7; the D gene is possibly TRBD1 (6 bases). CDR1 is SGHTA and CDR2 is FQGNSA in the germline V gene. Trimming took 5 bases from V and 6 from J, leaving 20 bases between them. This CDR3 is 15 amino acids long. This CDR3 reads CASSLLRGGEGEQYF. CDR3 in DNA: TGTGCCAGCAGCCTCCTCCGAGGGGGAGAGGGCGAGCAGTACTTC.

This clone was found once. The CDR3 reads CASSFERGAETQYF. The CDR3 region has the DNA TGTGCCAGCAGTTTCGAAAGGGGCGCGGAGACCCAGTACTTC. The chain is built from TRBV27 and TRBJ2-5, with D possibly being TRBD1 (5 bases). V dropped 3 bases and J dropped 5 bases, with 13 bases sitting between them. Germline CDR1 and CDR2: MNHEY and SMNVEV (reference sequence). The CDR3 consists of 14 residues.

The genes are TRBV3-1 (or the pseudogene TRBV3-2) and TRBJ2-2; no clear D gene. The CDR3 is 13 amino acids. CDR1 is LGHDT and CDR2 is YNNKEL in the germline V gene (reference sequence). V was pared by 2 bases and J by 2 bases, with 3 bases between. For the CDR3, the DNA is TGTGCCAGCAGCCAATCAAACACCGGGGAGCTGTTTTTT. Protein product: CASSQSNTGELFF.

The J gene is TRBJ2-7, the V gene TRBV5-1; 8 bases are a match to TRBD1. Germline values: CDR1 SGHRS, CDR2 YFSETQ. The CDR3 is 14 residues long. With V trimmed by 4 bases and J by 6 bases, 9 bases remained unmatched. The CDR3 loop is CASSQGAGGSEQYF. In DNA, the CDR3 is TGCGCCAGCAGCCAGGGGGCAGGGGGGAGCGAGCAGTACTTC.

The chain is built from TRBV30 and TRBJ2-3; no clear D gene. V was cut by 1 base and J by 9 bases, with 14 bases left in between. Germline CDR1 and CDR2: GTSNPN and SVGIG (reference sequence). This CDR3 spans 13 amino acids. CDR3 amino acids: CAWSENLGSTQYF. The CDR3 coding sequence is TGTGCCTGGAGTGAAAACCTCGGGTCCACGCAGTATTTT. Drawing the rest from reference TRBV30 and TRBJ2-3, the complete variable domain is SQTIHQWPATLVQPVGSPLSLECTVEGTSNPNLYWYRQAAGRGLQLLFYSVGIGQISSEVPQNLSASRPQDRQFILSSKKLLLSDSGFYLCAWSENLGSTQYFGPGTRLTVL.

This sequence joins TRBV19 and TRBJ1-6; a possible D gene is TRBD1 (6 bases). CDR1 and CDR2 from the germline V gene are LNHDA and SQIVND (reference sequence). This CDR3 region has 14 residues. V gave up 4 bases and J gave up 10 bases, with 14 bases separating them. The CDR3 reads CASSTQGKGSPLHF. CDR3 bases: TGTGCCAGTAGTACGCAGGGGAAAGGCTCACCCCTCCACTTT.